Sequencing of this T cell receptor beta chain was carried out in a study of CXCR3-negative and CXCR3-positive naive CD8 T cells. Notes on the study in general: More hydrophobic TRB CDR3s occurred in CXCR3-positive than in CXCR3-negative naive cells.

Preparation of TRB cDNA libraries relied on 5' RACE carrying UMI labels. Each CDR3 protein gets one entry in TCRdb, which reprocessed the 5' RACE reads and gives no DNA. The table lists about 56,000 distinct CDR3 sequences. As regards this clonotype: Antigen: not known.

The CDR3 is 14 residues long. The germline V gene encodes CDR1 SGHVS and CDR2 FQNEAQ. The sequenced material came from naive CXCR3+ CD8+ T cells from blood. Specified subset: CD45RO-CCR7+CD27+CD95- naive CD8+ T cells expressing CXCR3 (TNR3+). The TCR originated in a human donor in good health. Some clones in this sample may be carry-over from other donors' samples. This rearrangement joins TRBV7-8 to TRBJ2-5; TCRdb proposes TRBD1, but this gene call is untestable without DNA. The chain's CDR3 is CASSLGQGQETQYF.